This T cell receptor beta chain stems from a study of CD4 T cells in relation to SARS-CoV-2 and coronaviruses. Profiling relied on immunoSEQ multiplex PCR, and the TCRdb table lists in-frame clones only, not all of them. Of roughly 71,000 clones listed, about 89% are singletons. Germline V gene data show CDR1 as SGHTA and CDR2 as FQGNSA. Trimming removed 5 bases from V and 5 bases from J, with 12 bases in between. This CDR3 contains 14 residues. CD4+ T cells from unexposed donors were obtained before the COVID-19 pandemic (2011-2018). This sequence joins TRBV7-2 and TRBJ1-4; D gene ambiguous. The TCR was taken from a human donor in good health. The material sequenced was memory CD4+ T cells from PBMCs. The DNA for the CDR3 is TGTGCCAGCAGCCCCCAGATAATAAATGAAAAACTGTTTTTT. Translating it yields CASSPQIINEKLFF.